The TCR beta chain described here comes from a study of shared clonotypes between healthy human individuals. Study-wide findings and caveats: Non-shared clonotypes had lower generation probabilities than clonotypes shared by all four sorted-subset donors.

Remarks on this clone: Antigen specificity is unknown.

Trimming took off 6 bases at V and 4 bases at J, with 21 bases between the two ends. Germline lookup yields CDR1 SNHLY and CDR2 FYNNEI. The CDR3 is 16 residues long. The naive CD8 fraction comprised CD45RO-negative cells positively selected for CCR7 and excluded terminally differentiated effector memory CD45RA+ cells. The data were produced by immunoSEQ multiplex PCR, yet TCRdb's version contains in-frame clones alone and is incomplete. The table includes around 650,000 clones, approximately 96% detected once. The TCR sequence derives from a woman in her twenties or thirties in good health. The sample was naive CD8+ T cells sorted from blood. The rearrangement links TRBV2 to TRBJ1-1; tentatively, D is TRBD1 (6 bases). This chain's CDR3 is CASSHHSEQGRTEAFF. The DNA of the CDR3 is TGTGCCAGCAGCCATCACAGTGAACAGGGCCGCACTGAAGCTTTCTTT.